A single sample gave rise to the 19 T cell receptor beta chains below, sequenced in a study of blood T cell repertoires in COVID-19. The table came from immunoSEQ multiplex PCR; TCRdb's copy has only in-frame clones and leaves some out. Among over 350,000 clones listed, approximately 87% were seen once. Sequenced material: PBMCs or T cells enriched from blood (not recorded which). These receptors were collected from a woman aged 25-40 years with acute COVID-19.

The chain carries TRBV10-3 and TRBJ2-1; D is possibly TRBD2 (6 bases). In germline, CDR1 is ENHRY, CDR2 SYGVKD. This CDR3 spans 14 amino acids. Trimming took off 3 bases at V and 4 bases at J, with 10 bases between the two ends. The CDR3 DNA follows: TGTGCCATCAGTGATGGGGGGTGGTACAATGAGCAGTTCTTC. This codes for CAISDGGWYNEQFF.

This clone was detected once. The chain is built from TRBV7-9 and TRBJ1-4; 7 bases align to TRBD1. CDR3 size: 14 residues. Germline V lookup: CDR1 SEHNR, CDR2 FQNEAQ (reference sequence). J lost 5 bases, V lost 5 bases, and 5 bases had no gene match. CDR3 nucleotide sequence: TGTGCCAGCAGCACGACAGGGAAAAATGAAAAACTGTTTTTT. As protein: CASSTTGKNEKLFF.

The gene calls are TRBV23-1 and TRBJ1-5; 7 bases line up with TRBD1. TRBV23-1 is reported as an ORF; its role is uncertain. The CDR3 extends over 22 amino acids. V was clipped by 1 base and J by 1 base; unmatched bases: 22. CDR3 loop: CASSQFGDLRDSPAGSNQPQHF. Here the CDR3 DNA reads TGCGCCAGCAGTCAATTTGGGGACCTCCGGGACAGCCCGGCGGGCAGCAATCAGCCCCAGCATTTT.

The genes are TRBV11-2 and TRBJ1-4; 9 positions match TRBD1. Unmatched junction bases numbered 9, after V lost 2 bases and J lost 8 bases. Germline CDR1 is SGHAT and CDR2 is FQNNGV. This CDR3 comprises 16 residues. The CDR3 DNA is TGTGCCAGCAGCTTACTCCGGACAGGGGTGAGGGAAAAACTGTTTTTT. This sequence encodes CASSLLRTGVREKLFF.

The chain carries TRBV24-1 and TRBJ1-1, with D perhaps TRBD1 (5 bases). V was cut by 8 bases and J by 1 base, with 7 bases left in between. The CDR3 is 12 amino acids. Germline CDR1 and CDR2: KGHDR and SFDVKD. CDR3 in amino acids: CATTTANTEAFF. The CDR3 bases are TGTGCCACCACGACAGCGAACACTGAAGCTTTCTTT.

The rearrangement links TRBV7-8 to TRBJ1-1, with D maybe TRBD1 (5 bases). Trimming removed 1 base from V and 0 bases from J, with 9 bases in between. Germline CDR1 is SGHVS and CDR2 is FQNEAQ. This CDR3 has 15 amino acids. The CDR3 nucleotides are TGTGCCAGCAGCTTAGGGGACTTCATGAACACTGAAGCTTTCTTT. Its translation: CASSLGDFMNTEAFF.

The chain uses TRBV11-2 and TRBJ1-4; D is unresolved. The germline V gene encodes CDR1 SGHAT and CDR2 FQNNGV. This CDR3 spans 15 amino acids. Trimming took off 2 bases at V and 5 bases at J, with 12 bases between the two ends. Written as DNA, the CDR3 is TGTGCCAGCAGCTTATGGGCAGGAGGGAATGAAAAACTGTTTTTT. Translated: CASSLWAGGNEKLFF. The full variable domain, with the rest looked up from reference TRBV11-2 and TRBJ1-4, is EAGVAQSPRYKIIEKRQSVAFWCNPISGHATLYWYQQILGQGPKLLIQFQNNGVVDDSQLPKDRFSAERLKGVDSTLKIQPAKLEDSAVYLCASSLWAGGNEKLFFGSGTQLSVL.

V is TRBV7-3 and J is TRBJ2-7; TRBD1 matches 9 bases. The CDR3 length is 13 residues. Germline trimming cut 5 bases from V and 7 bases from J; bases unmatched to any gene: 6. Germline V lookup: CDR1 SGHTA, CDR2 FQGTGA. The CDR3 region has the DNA TGTGCCAGCAGCCGCGACAGGGGGAGTGAGCAGTACTTC. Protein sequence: CASSRDRGSEQYF.

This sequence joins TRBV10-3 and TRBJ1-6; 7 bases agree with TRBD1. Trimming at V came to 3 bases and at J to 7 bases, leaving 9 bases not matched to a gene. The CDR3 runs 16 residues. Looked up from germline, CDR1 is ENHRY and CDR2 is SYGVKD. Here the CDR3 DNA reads TGTGCCATCAGTGACGACAGGGTTCAATGGAATTCACCCCTCCACTTT. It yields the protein CAISDDRVQWNSPLHF.

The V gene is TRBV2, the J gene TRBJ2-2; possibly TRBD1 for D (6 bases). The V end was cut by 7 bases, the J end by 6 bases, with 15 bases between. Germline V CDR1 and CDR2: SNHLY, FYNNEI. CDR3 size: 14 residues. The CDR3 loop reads CASNVQGWSGELFF. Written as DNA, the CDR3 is TGTGCCAGCAACGTCCAGGGGTGGTCCGGGGAGCTGTTTTTT.

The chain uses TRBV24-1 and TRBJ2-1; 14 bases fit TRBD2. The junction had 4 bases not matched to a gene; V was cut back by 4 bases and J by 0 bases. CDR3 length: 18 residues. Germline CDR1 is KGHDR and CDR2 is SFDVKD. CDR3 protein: CATSDRTSGGLSYNEQFF. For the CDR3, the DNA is TGTGCCACCAGTGACAGGACTAGCGGGGGGCTCTCCTACAATGAGCAGTTCTTC.

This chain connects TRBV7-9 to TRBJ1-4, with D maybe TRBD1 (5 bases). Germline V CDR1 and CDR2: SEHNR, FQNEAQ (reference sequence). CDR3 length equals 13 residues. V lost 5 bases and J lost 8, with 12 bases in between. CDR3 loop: CASSAYGGEKLFF. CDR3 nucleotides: TGTGCCAGCAGCGCCTACGGGGGGGAAAAACTGTTTTTT.

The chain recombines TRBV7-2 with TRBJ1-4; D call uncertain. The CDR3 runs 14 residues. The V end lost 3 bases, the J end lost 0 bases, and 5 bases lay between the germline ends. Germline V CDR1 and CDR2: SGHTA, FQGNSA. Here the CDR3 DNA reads TGTGCCAGCAGCTTCTATGCAACTAATGAAAAACTGTTTTTT. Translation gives CASSFYATNEKLFF.

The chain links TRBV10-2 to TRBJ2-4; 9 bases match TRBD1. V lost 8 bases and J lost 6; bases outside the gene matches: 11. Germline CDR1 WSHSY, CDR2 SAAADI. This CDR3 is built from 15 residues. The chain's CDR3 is CASDRQGGRRNIQYF. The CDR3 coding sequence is TGCGCCAGCGACCGACAGGGGGGAAGGAGAAACATTCAGTACTTC.

CDR3 sequence (DNA): TGTGCCAGCAGTGAGAGGACAGGGTCGGCCGGGGAGCTGTTTTTT. Its protein product is CASSERTGSAGELFF. This chain connects TRBV6-4 to TRBJ2-2, with TRBD1 matching 8 bases. This CDR3 has 15 amino acids. Germline CDR1 is MRHNA and CDR2 is SNTAGT. The junction had 6 bases not matched to a gene; V was cut back by 3 bases and J by 6 bases.

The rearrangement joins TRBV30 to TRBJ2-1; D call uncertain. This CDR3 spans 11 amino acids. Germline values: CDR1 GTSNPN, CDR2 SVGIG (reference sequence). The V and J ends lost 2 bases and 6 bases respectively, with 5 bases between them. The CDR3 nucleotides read TGTGCCTGGAGTCACTTCAATGAGCAGTTCTTC. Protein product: CAWSHFNEQFF.

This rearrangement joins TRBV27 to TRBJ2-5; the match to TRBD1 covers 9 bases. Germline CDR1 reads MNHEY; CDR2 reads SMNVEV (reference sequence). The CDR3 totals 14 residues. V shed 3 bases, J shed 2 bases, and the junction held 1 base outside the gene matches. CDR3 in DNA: TGTGCCAGCAGTTTCGGACAGGGGCAAGAGACCCAGTACTTC. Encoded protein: CASSFGQGQETQYF.

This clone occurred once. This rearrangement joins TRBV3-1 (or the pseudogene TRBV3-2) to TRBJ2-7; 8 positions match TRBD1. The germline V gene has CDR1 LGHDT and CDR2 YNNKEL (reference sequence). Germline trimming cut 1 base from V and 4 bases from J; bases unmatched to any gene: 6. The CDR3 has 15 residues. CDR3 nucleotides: TGTGCCAGCAGCCAAGTCTCGGACAGGGCGTACGAGCAGTACTTC. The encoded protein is CASSQVSDRAYEQYF.

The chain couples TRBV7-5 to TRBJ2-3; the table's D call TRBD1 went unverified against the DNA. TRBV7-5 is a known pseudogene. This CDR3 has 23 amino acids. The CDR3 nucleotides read TGTGTCAGAAGACCAAGAGGGGACAGGGGGGGTACCAATAGAGAGGAGAACACAGATACGCAGTATTTT. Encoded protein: CVRRPRGDRGGTNREENTDTQYF.